The 27 T cell receptor beta chains listed next were all sequenced from one sample in a study of cytomegalovirus exposure and HLA in healthy donors. PCR amplification relied on 60 Vbeta primers (plus 13 Jbeta primers). Some clones are missing from TCRdb's copy, which holds only in-frame ones; the method was immunoSEQ multiplex PCR. The sample lists around 85,000 clones; 80% were seen once. The specimen was PBMCs. Receptors originate from a woman between 50 and 59 years old in good health and CMV-seropositive.

The CDR3 DNA follows: TGCAGCGTCCGACAGGGAAACGAGCAGTACGTC. Amino acids: CSVRQGNEQYV. V usage is TRBV29-1 and J usage is TRBJ2-7; 7 nucleotides align to TRBD1. The CDR3 runs to 11 residues. The V gene end was trimmed by 6 bases and the J gene end by 5 bases; junction bases not matched to a gene: 4. The germline CDR1 and CDR2 sequences are SQVTM and ANQGSEA.

The chain carries TRBV2 and TRBJ1-2, with unresolved D. The V and J ends lost 7 bases and 8 bases respectively, with 20 bases between them. The length of the CDR3 is 14 residues. Germline lookup yields CDR1 SNHLY and CDR2 FYNNEI. CDR3 DNA sequence: TGTGCCAGCAAGCCAACAGAGTCCCCAGGAGGCTACACCTTC. This codes for CASKPTESPGGYTF.

The genes are TRBV27 and TRBJ1-5, with D maybe TRBD1 (6 bases). Germline CDR1 reads MNHEY; CDR2 reads SMNVEV (reference sequence). V was clipped by 3 bases and J by 4 bases, with 10 bases between them. The CDR3 totals 14 residues. The chain's CDR3 is CASSFLGQNQPQHF. The CDR3, as DNA: TGTGCCAGCAGTTTCCTCGGACAGAATCAGCCCCAGCATTTT.

This clone has only a few counts. This sequence joins TRBV11-3 and TRBJ2-2, with D possibly being TRBD2 (5 bases). V was trimmed by 1 base and J by 6 bases, leaving 12 bases between them. The CDR3 covers 15 residues. Per the germline V gene, CDR1 is SGHNT and CDR2 is YENEEA. The CDR3 nucleotides read TGTGCCAGCAGCTTAGCCCACCTAGCACCCGGGGAGCTGTTTTTT. This sequence encodes CASSLAHLAPGELFF.

This sequence joins TRBV5-4 and TRBJ1-1, with TRBD1 as a possible D gene (6 bases). V lost 7 bases, J lost 3 bases, and 13 bases lay in between. This CDR3 is 13 amino acids long. Germline-derived CDR1 and CDR2 are SGHNT and YYREEE (reference sequence). CDR3 in DNA: TGTGCCAGCTCCCAGGGGATGGACACTGAAGCTTTCTTT. It yields the protein CASSQGMDTEAFF.

This chain joins TRBV29-1 and TRBJ2-2; D may be TRBD2 (5 bases). Between the trimmed V and J ends, which lost 4 bases and 3 bases, there was a span of 18 bases. Germline V CDR1 and CDR2: SQVTM, ANQGSEA. This CDR3 comprises 16 residues. CDR3 sequence reads: CSVARGRPPYTGELFF. CDR3 nucleotides: TGCAGCGTTGCCCGCGGGCGTCCGCCGTACACCGGGGAGCTGTTTTTT.

This chain connects TRBV2 to TRBJ2-7, with D uncertain. CDR1 and CDR2 from the germline V gene are SNHLY and FYNNEI. V was shortened by 6 bases and J by 6 bases, with 18 bases between the two germline ends. The CDR3 runs to 14 residues. The CDR3 spells CASRISTGPGEQYF. As DNA, the CDR3 is TGTGCCAGCAGGATTAGTACGGGTCCCGGCGAGCAGTACTTC.

The chain is built from TRBV6-1 and TRBJ2-5; the D gene is possibly TRBD2 (5 bases). The germline V gene encodes CDR1 MNHNS and CDR2 SASEGT. The CDR3 is 11 amino acids. V was cut by 2 bases and J by 13 bases, with 11 bases left in between. CDR3 nucleotides: TGTGCCAGCAGTGAACTAGAGCGGAGGTACTTC. Its translation: CASSELERRYF.

This chain joins TRBV5-1 and TRBJ1-6; D is undetermined. Germline assignment: CDR1 SGHRS and CDR2 YFSETQ. The V and J ends lost 3 bases and 9 bases respectively, with 22 bases between them. This CDR3 is 17 amino acids long. CDR3 DNA sequence: TGCGCCAGCAGCTCTCACGAGGGCCTCGGCGGATCTTCACCCCTCCACTTT. It is translated as CASSSHEGLGGSSPLHF.

This clone was counted only a few times. J is TRBJ2-2 and V is TRBV15, with TRBD2 matching over 7 bases. V gave up 6 bases and J gave up 1 base; unmatched junction bases: 2. The CDR3 is made up of 14 amino acids. Germline V CDR1 and CDR2: LNHNV, YYDKDF (reference sequence). Written as DNA, the CDR3 is TGTGCCACCAGGGGAGGGCAGAACACCGGGGAGCTGTTTTTT. It specifies CATRGGQNTGELFF. Based on the CDR3 plus reference TRBV15 and TRBJ2-2, the full variable domain is DAMVIQNPRYQVTQFGKPVTLSCSQTLNHNVMYWYQQKSSQAPKLLFHYYDKDFNNEADTPDNFQSRRPNTSFCFLDIRSPGLGDTAMYLCATRGGQNTGELFFGEGSRLTVL.

The chain joins TRBV5-5 to TRBJ1-1; no reliable D call. The CDR3 is 16 amino acids. Trimming took off 2 bases at V and 5 bases at J, with 19 bases between the two ends. Germline V lookup: CDR1 SGHKS, CDR2 YYEKEE (reference sequence). Here the CDR3 DNA reads TGTGCCAGCAGCTTAATCCGGGAAGAAATGGATACTGAAGCTTTCTTT. Its translation is CASSLIREEMDTEAFF. Combining the CDR3 with reference TRBV5-5 and TRBJ1-1 gives the whole variable domain DAGVTQSPTHLIKTRGQQVTLRCSPISGHKSVSWYQQVLGQGPQFIFQYYEKEERGRGNFPDRFSARQFPNYSSELNVNALLLGDSALYLCASSLIREEMDTEAFFGQGTRLTVV.

The chain uses TRBV9 and TRBJ2-2; D perhaps matches TRBD2 (5 bases). The CDR3 is made up of 15 amino acids. V lost 0 bases and J 5 bases, leaving 11 bases between the germline ends. Per germline, CDR1 SGDLS and CDR2 YYNGEE. As DNA, the CDR3 is TGTGCCAGCAGCGTAGGAGTAGCGCTGACCGGGGAGCTGTTTTTT. Translation: CASSVGVALTGELFF.

This chain links TRBV2 with TRBJ2-7; D gene ambiguous. Germline loops: CDR1 SNHLY, CDR2 FYNNEI. Trimming pared 6 bases from V and 3 bases from J, leaving 6 bases between. The CDR3 consists of 11 residues. The CDR3 loop is CASRILYEQYF. The CDR3 DNA sequence: TGTGCCAGCAGGATACTCTACGAGCAGTACTTC.

The rearrangement links TRBV4-1 to TRBJ2-5, with a possible D match to TRBD1 (6 bases). Per the germline V gene, CDR1 is MGHRA and CDR2 is YSYEKL. Trimming took off 0 bases at V and 5 bases at J, with 16 bases between the two ends. The CDR3 is 16 residues long. Here the CDR3 reads CASSQDRPTRGETQYF. The DNA for the CDR3 is TGCGCCAGCAGCCAAGATCGCCCGACAAGGGGGGAGACCCAGTACTTC.

V gene TRBV11-3 combines with J gene TRBJ2-1, with 14 bases lining up with TRBD2. The CDR3 has 16 residues. The trim removed 5 bases at V and 8 bases at J, leaving 8 bases unmatched. Germline lookup yields CDR1 SGHNT and CDR2 YENEEA. CDR3 loop: CASSPAGTSGSHEQFF. The CDR3 bases are TGTGCCAGCAGCCCGGCCGGGACTAGCGGGAGCCATGAGCAGTTCTTC.

The chain is built from TRBV6-5 and TRBJ1-3; D unresolved. Trimming removed 6 bases at V and 8 bases at J, with 20 bases between. Germline CDR1 and CDR2: MNHEY and SVGAGI. This CDR3 has 15 amino acids. As DNA, the CDR3 is TGTGCCAGCAGAGGATCTGGACGGGGTCTAGACACCATATATTTT. Translated, it gives CASRGSGRGLDTIYF.

This chain joins TRBV2 and TRBJ1-3; D is unclear. The germline V and J ends were trimmed by 1 base and 0 bases, with 10 bases remaining between them. Germline CDR1 reads SNHLY; CDR2 reads FYNNEI. The CDR3 has 16 amino acids. DNA for the CDR3: TGTGCCAGCAGTGAAGAGGTGGTAGCCTCTGGAAACACCATATATTTT. This sequence encodes CASSEEVVASGNTIYF. The full variable domain, completed using reference TRBV2 and TRBJ1-3, is EPEVTQTPSHQVTQMGQEVILRCVPISNHLYFYWYRQILGQKVEFLVSFYNNEISEKSEIFDDQFSVERPDGSNFTLKIRSTKLEDSAMYFCASSEEVVASGNTIYFGEGSWLTVV.

V and J are TRBV7-8 and TRBJ2-7, with 9 positions matching TRBD1. The CDR3 sequence is 14 residues long. The germline V gene has CDR1 SGHVS and CDR2 FQNEAQ. The V segment lost 5 bases and the J segment 4 bases; nucleotides outside the gene matches: 6. The chain's CDR3 is CASSPIQGAYEQYF. CDR3 DNA: TGTGCCAGCAGCCCGATACAGGGGGCATACGAGCAGTACTTC.

The chain uses TRBV9 and TRBJ1-5; unclear D gene. Germline V gene sequence: CDR1 SGDLS, CDR2 YYNGEE. The CDR3 consists of 17 residues. Trimming took 0 bases from V and 6 from J, leaving 19 bases between them. The DNA for the CDR3 is TGTGCCAGCAGCGTAGCAAAGACGAGGCCCGGAGGTCAGCCCCAGCATTTT. As protein: CASSVAKTRPGGQPQHF.

The gene calls are TRBV5-1 and TRBJ2-5; the match to TRBD1 covers 9 bases. V trimming: 4 bases; J trimming: 5 bases; junction bases outside the gene matches: 3. Per the germline V gene, CDR1 is SGHRS and CDR2 is YFSETQ. The CDR3 consists of 13 residues. CDR3 DNA: TGCGCCAGCAGCGGCGGGACAGGGGAGACCCAGTACTTC. It encodes CASSGGTGETQYF.

This clone was seen only once. The rearrangement links TRBV30 to TRBJ2-1, with 8 bases aligning to TRBD1. Germline V CDR1 and CDR2: GTSNPN, SVGIG (reference sequence). With 2 bases clipped from V and 4 bases from J, the junction kept 10 bases outside the gene matches. The CDR3 loop spans 16 amino acids. The CDR3 loop reads CAWSPLRTGFYNEQFF. The CDR3 DNA follows: TGTGCCTGGAGTCCCCTCCGGACAGGGTTTTACAATGAGCAGTTCTTC.

V and J are TRBV5-4 and TRBJ1-1, with a possible D match to TRBD1 (5 bases). Germline CDR1 SGHNT, CDR2 YYREEE (reference sequence). The length of the CDR3 is 15 residues. V lost 4 bases and J 3 bases, leaving 16 bases between the germline ends. The CDR3 here is CASSRPAGRDTEAFF. CDR3 nucleotide sequence: TGTGCCAGCAGCCGTCCGGCAGGGAGGGACACTGAAGCTTTCTTT. Complete variable domain (other parts from reference TRBV5-4 and TRBJ1-1): ETGVTQSPTHLIKTRGQQVTLRCSSQSGHNTVSWYQQALGQGPQFIFQYYREEENGRGNFPPRFSGLQFPNYSSELNVNALELDDSALYLCASSRPAGRDTEAFFGQGTRLTVV.

With regard to this clone: Relative to the germline gene, one junction end is altered; a read error may explain this. The rearrangement links TRBV5-1 to TRBJ2-3, with 8 bases aligning to TRBD2. Germline-derived CDR1 and CDR2 are SGHRS and YFSETQ. The CDR3 spans 14 residues. As DNA, the CDR3 is TGCGCCAGCAGATTGGGACTAGTCACAGATACGCAGTATTTT. This sequence encodes CASRLGLVTDTQYF.

The J gene is TRBJ1-1, the V gene TRBV5-1; the match to TRBD1 covers 8 bases. The V gene end was trimmed by 2 bases and the J gene end by 0 bases; junction bases not matched to a gene: 6. Germline CDR1 SGHRS, CDR2 YFSETQ. The CDR3 has 16 amino acids. CDR3 protein: CASSLSAGGMNTEAFF. The CDR3 DNA reads as TGCGCCAGCAGCTTAAGCGCAGGGGGCATGAACACTGAAGCTTTCTTT.

V gene TRBV7-8 combines with J gene TRBJ2-5; 9 bases are a match to TRBD1. This CDR3 has 14 residues. Per germline, CDR1 SGHVS and CDR2 FQNEAQ. V lost 5 bases, J lost 3 bases, and 4 bases stayed unmatched. The DNA of the CDR3 is TGTGCCAGCAGCCCGGGACAGGGCAAAGAGACCCAGTACTTC. The encoded protein is CASSPGQGKETQYF.

This clone was seen more than once but under ten times. The chain joins TRBV7-6 to TRBJ1-5; possible D gene TRBD1, 5 bases. Germline-derived CDR1 and CDR2 are SGHVS and FNYEAQ. The CDR3 runs 15 residues. Trimming removed 5 bases at V and 3 bases at J, with 14 bases between. CDR3 in amino acids: CASSPGEGFNQPQHF. In nucleotides, the CDR3 is TGTGCCAGCAGCCCGGGGGAGGGGTTCAATCAGCCCCAGCATTTT. Full variable domain (remainder filled in from reference TRBV7-6 and TRBJ1-5): GAGVSQSPRYKVTKRGQDVALRCDPISGHVSLYWYRQALGQGPEFLTYFNYEAQQDKSGLPNDRFSAERPEGSISTLTIQRTEQRDSAMYRCASSPGEGFNQPQHFGDGTRLSIL.

This clone occurred once. This chain connects TRBV30 to TRBJ1-2; D might be TRBD1 (6 bases). The CDR3 runs to 13 residues. Trimming removed 3 bases at V and 2 bases at J, with 10 bases between. The germline V gene encodes CDR1 GTSNPN and CDR2 SVGIG (reference sequence). The CDR3 DNA is TGTGCCTGGAGGGACAGACGAAACTATGGCTACACCTTC. It yields the protein CAWRDRRNYGYTF.